These 21 T cell receptor beta chains were sequenced from one sample in a study of cytomegalovirus exposure and HLA in healthy donors. Data came from immunoSEQ multiplex PCR; TCRdb stores just in-frame clones and leaves some out. The sample contains some 270,000 clones, roughly 85% of which appear only once. The sequencing input was PBMCs. These receptors came from a woman in her late teens or twenties in good health and CMV-seronegative.

The chain recombines TRBV7-3 with TRBJ2-7, with TRBD2 as a possible D gene (5 bases). The CDR3 is 15 amino acids. From germline, CDR1 is SGHTA and CDR2 FQGTGA. Trimming took off 5 bases at V and 3 bases at J, with 17 bases between the two ends. The CDR3 spells CASSLTGESRYEQYF. As DNA, the CDR3 is TGTGCCAGCAGCCTCACCGGGGAGTCACGCTACGAGCAGTACTTC. Filled out from reference TRBV7-3 and TRBJ2-7, the complete variable domain reads GAGVSQTPSNKVTEKGKYVELRCDPISGHTALYWYRQSLGQGPEFLIYFQGTGAADDSGLPNDRFFAVRPEGSVSTLKIQRTERGDSAVYLCASSLTGESRYEQYFGPGTRLTVT.

This clone was seen just once. The chain uses TRBV5-1 and TRBJ1-1, with TRBD1 identical over 10 bases. V shed 4 bases, J shed 5 bases, and the junction held 5 bases outside the gene matches. Germline assignment: CDR1 SGHRS and CDR2 YFSETQ. The CDR3 covers 14 residues. CDR3 coding DNA: TGCGCCAGCAGCCGGGACAGGGGTGGGACTGAAGCTTTCTTT. Translated: CASSRDRGGTEAFF.

The J gene is TRBJ1-2, the V gene TRBV25-1; a weak D match, TRBD1 (5 bases). CDR3 length: 15 amino acids. V was pared by 7 bases and J by 6 bases, with 21 bases between. From germline, CDR1 is MGHDK and CDR2 SYGVNS. The CDR3 is CASNSLGGTGDGYTF. CDR3 sequence (DNA): TGTGCCAGCAATTCACTCGGAGGGACGGGTGATGGCTACACCTTC.

This rearrangement joins TRBV4-1 to TRBJ2-7, with 14 nucleotides matching TRBD2. The CDR3 is 15 amino acids. Germline V lookup: CDR1 MGHRA, CDR2 YSYEKL. V shed 1 base and J 9 bases; nucleotides not matched to a gene: 5. The CDR3 is CASSQGGLAGDVQYF. Written as DNA, the CDR3 is TGCGCCAGCAGCCAAGGGGGACTAGCGGGAGACGTGCAGTACTTC.

The chain is built from TRBV6-6 and TRBJ1-5; maybe TRBD1 (6 bases). The CDR3 runs to 15 residues. Germline V gives CDR1 MNHNY, CDR2 SVGAGI (reference sequence). V lost 4 bases to trimming and J lost 4 bases, with 14 bases between them. Here the CDR3 reads CASSSGQLPNQPQHF. CDR3 coding DNA: TGTGCCAGCAGTTCCGGACAGCTCCCAAATCAGCCCCAGCATTTT.

The chain carries TRBV19 and TRBJ2-1; 10 bases match TRBD2. The V and J ends lost 5 bases and 14 bases, in that order; junction bases with no gene match: 9. CDR1 LNHDA and CDR2 SQIVND come from the germline V gene (reference sequence). CDR3 length: 13 residues. The CDR3 DNA reads as TGTGCCAGTAGTTCGACTAGCGGGTTAGAGAAGTTCTTC. Amino acid sequence: CASSSTSGLEKFF.

J is TRBJ2-5 and V is TRBV18; D is perhaps TRBD1 (6 bases). The CDR3 totals 15 residues. Germline V gene lookup returns CDR1 KGHSH and CDR2 LQKENI. The V end lost 1 base, the J end lost 5 bases, and 14 bases lay between the germline ends. CDR3: CASSPQQGQRETQYF. In DNA form, the CDR3 reads TGTGCCAGCTCACCACAACAGGGCCAGAGGGAGACCCAGTACTTC.

The chain combines TRBV14 with TRBJ2-5; 8 positions match TRBD1. The CDR3 contains 15 residues. V trimming: 0 bases; J trimming: 5 bases; junction bases outside the gene matches: 5. Germline V gene lookup returns CDR1 SGHDN and CDR2 FVKESK. CDR3 coding DNA: TGTGCCAGCAGCCAAGAGGCAGGGGGCTATGAGACCCAGTACTTC. This codes for CASSQEAGGYETQYF.

The chain couples TRBV5-4 to TRBJ2-7, with D uncertain. From germline, CDR1 is SGHNT and CDR2 YYREEE (reference sequence). The CDR3 covers 13 residues. Trimming removed 2 bases at V and 6 bases at J, with 12 bases between. For the CDR3, the DNA is TGTGCCAGCAGCTTCACCACTCGAGCCGAGCAGTACTTC. Encoded protein: CASSFTTRAEQYF.

This chain connects TRBV25-1 to TRBJ2-4, with unresolved D. Germline V gene data show CDR1 as MGHDK and CDR2 as SYGVNS. This CDR3 spans 15 amino acids. V lost 4 bases and J lost 1, with 11 bases in between. The CDR3 sequence is CASSVETMAKNIQYF. DNA for the CDR3: TGTGCCAGCAGTGTGGAGACCATGGCCAAAAACATTCAGTACTTC.

The chain links TRBV6-1 to TRBJ1-2; 7 bases match TRBD1. This CDR3 is built from 14 residues. Trimming cost V 4 bases and J 3 bases; bases outside gene matches: 5. Germline lookup yields CDR1 MNHNS and CDR2 SASEGT. CDR3: CASSALDRDYGYTF. CDR3 nucleotides: TGTGCCAGCAGTGCATTAGACAGGGACTATGGCTACACCTTC.

Remarks on this clone: Other DNA sequences of this sample code for an identical CDR3. This chain's CDR3 is CASSDGQNYGYTF. The CDR3 coding sequence is TGTGCCAGCAGTGATGGCCAGAACTATGGCTACACCTTC. J is TRBJ1-2 and V is TRBV6-4; D is uncertain. The CDR3 extends over 13 amino acids. CDR1 MRHNA and CDR2 SNTAGT come from the germline V gene. Deletions cut 3 bases from V and 2 bases from J, with 7 bases between.

This sequence joins TRBV7-9 and TRBJ1-1; D is unresolved. The V end was cut by 1 base, the J end by 2 bases, with 8 bases between. CDR1 is SEHNR, CDR2 FQNEAQ, per germline (reference sequence). CDR3 length: 14 residues. CDR3 sequence reads: CASSLGEANTEAFF. In nucleotides, the CDR3 is TGTGCCAGCAGCTTAGGAGAGGCAAACACTGAAGCTTTCTTT.

The chain recombines TRBV5-1 with TRBJ2-7, with 15 positions matching TRBD2. With 0 bases clipped from V and 5 bases from J, the junction kept 6 bases outside the gene matches. The length of the CDR3 is 17 residues. CDR1 SGHRS and CDR2 YFSETQ come from the germline V gene. CDR3 amino acids: CASSLEGLAGGPHEQYF. The CDR3 DNA follows: TGCGCCAGCAGCTTGGAAGGACTAGCGGGAGGGCCGCACGAGCAGTACTTC. Full variable domain (outside the CDR3, taken from reference TRBV5-1 and TRBJ2-7): KAGVTQTPRYLIKTRGQQVTLSCSPISGHRSVSWYQQTPGQGLQFLFEYFSETQRNKGNFPGRFSGRQFSNSRSEMNVSTLELGDSALYLCASSLEGLAGGPHEQYFGPGTRLTVT.

The chain carries TRBV5-1 and TRBJ2-3; 9 bases agree with TRBD2. This CDR3 has 15 residues. The V gene's germline CDR1 is SGHRS and CDR2 YFSETQ. With V trimmed by 0 bases and J by 6 bases, 5 bases remained unmatched. The CDR3 is CASSLGLREGDTQYF. CDR3 bases: TGCGCCAGCAGCTTGGGGTTGCGGGAGGGTGATACGCAGTATTTT.

V is TRBV18 and J is TRBJ2-7, with 14 nucleotides matching TRBD2. The CDR3 length is 16 residues. Germline V gives CDR1 KGHSH, CDR2 LQKENI. After removal of 5 bases from V and 1 base from J, the junction contained 4 bases not matched to a gene. The CDR3 region is CASSATSGGASYEQYF. In DNA form, the CDR3 reads TGTGCCAGCTCAGCGACTAGCGGGGGGGCGTCCTACGAGCAGTACTTC.

The chain employs TRBV9 and TRBJ1-2; 9 nucleotides match TRBD1. Germline CDR1 is SGDLS and CDR2 is YYNGEE. CDR3 length equals 16 residues. With V trimmed by 0 bases and J by 7 bases, 10 bases remained unmatched. Here the CDR3 reads CASSVALRDRAVGYTF. For the CDR3, the DNA is TGTGCCAGCAGCGTAGCTCTCCGGGACAGGGCGGTTGGCTACACCTTC.

This sequence joins TRBV2 and TRBJ2-7; tentative D call: TRBD1 (5 bases). Germline V gene sequence: CDR1 SNHLY, CDR2 FYNNEI. V was clipped by 4 bases and J by 6 bases, with 16 bases between them. The CDR3 sequence is 14 residues long. CDR3 in amino acids: CASSVCQGSCEQYF. The CDR3 nucleotides read TGTGCCAGCAGTGTTTGCCAGGGTAGCTGCGAGCAGTACTTC. Full variable domain (remainder filled in from reference TRBV2 and TRBJ2-7): EPEVTQTPSHQVTQMGQEVILRCVPISNHLYFYWYRQILGQKVEFLVSFYNNEISEKSEIFDDQFSVERPDGSNFTLKIRSTKLEDSAMYFCASSVCQGSCEQYFGPGTRLTVT.

The gene calls are TRBV2 and TRBJ2-7, with D possibly being TRBD1 (5 bases). The V gene lost 0 bases and the J gene lost 1 base, with 10 bases spanning the gap. This CDR3 has 15 amino acids. Germline V gene lookup returns CDR1 SNHLY and CDR2 FYNNEI. CDR3 sequence reads: CASSEAGLGSYEQYF. The CDR3 DNA sequence: TGTGCCAGCAGTGAAGCGGGGCTTGGGTCCTACGAGCAGTACTTC.

The chain recombines TRBV11-3 with TRBJ1-1; D might be TRBD1 (6 bases). V lost 3 bases to trimming and J lost 1 base, with 9 bases between them. The germline gives CDR1 SGHNT, CDR2 YENEEA. The CDR3 has 14 residues. The CDR3 loop is CASSFRTANTEAFF. CDR3 nucleotides: TGTGCCAGCAGCTTCAGGACAGCGAACACTGAAGCTTTCTTT.

The chain employs TRBV4-1 and TRBJ2-5; D possibly corresponds to TRBD1 (6 bases). The CDR3 consists of 16 residues. V gave up 4 bases and J gave up 4 bases, with 19 bases separating them. Germline V gives CDR1 MGHRA, CDR2 YSYEKL. CDR3 in amino acids: CASSPTGGRGTETQYF. CDR3 bases: TGCGCCAGCAGCCCGACAGGAGGCCGAGGCACAGAGACCCAGTACTTC.